This T cell receptor (beta chain) emerged from a study of neurological immune-mediated disorders. General study findings and limits: Repertoires from 18 of 34 multiple sclerosis patients grouped phylogenetically into a related-CDR3 cluster, suggesting a possible signature.

TCRdb re-called the 5' RACE reads through MiXCR, storing one row per CDR3 protein. Of under 80,000 distinct CDR3 sequences in the sample, almost 4% were seen once. This clonotype was observed many times. The target antigen is unknown. The CDR3 loop spans 13 amino acids. Trimming cost V 4 bases and J 11 bases, with 16 bases left between them. The V gene's germline CDR1 is SEHNR and CDR2 FQNEAQ (reference sequence). The sample was PBMCs. The sequence was obtained from a man aged 25-45 years with multiple sclerosis. This chain connects TRBV7-9 to TRBJ2-3; possibly TRBD1 for D (5 bases). The CDR3, as DNA: TGTGCCAGCAGCTCAGGAAGGGGAATAAGGCAGTATTTT. This encodes CASSSGRGIRQYF.